Detailed here is one T cell receptor (beta chain). The data were obtained in a study of blood T cell repertoires in COVID-19. Study information: Sites across the United States, Italy and Spain contributed samples from acute and convalescent COVID-19. In each case, the material was cDNA or gDNA derived from T cells, B-cell-depleted T cells, or PBMCs.

This CDR3 comprises 14 residues. Germline CDR1 LNHNV, CDR2 YYDKDF (reference sequence). V dropped 2 bases and J dropped 3 bases, with 11 bases sitting between them. As handled by the study authors: Quantification of nucleated cells was approximated via reference gene primer amplification. Assay: immunoSEQ multiplex PCR; the TCRdb copy retains only in-frame clones and omits some. Clone size and the V and J calls come from that table; the DNA yielded D and trimming. This table has about 37,000 clones, approximately 88% appearing once. The origin of this receptor is a human donor in a cohort sampled during active COVID-19. The sequenced material came from peripheral blood. V usage is TRBV15 and J usage is TRBJ2-7; TRBD1 is a possible D gene (6 bases). Written as DNA, the CDR3 is TGTGCCACCAGCAGAAGGGGGAACGTCTACGAGCAGTACTTC. This gives the protein CATSRRGNVYEQYF.